These 5 T cell receptor beta chains came from one sample sequenced in a study of human T cells and chemical hapten exposure. From the RACE reads, TCRdb called clonotypes with MiXCR, one entry per CDR3 protein. In the table there are approximately 69,000 distinct CDR3 sequences, 10% of which are singletons. The sample's time point: patch test 2, 6 weeks after DPC sensitization. Treatment described: therapeutic diphenylcyclopropenone sensitization with weekly scalp DPC. Sequenced material: whole blood, taken in connection with sensitization to the hapten diphenylcyclopropenone (DPC). Receptors were obtained from a woman aged 45 to 65 with alopecia areata. Some clones in this sample may be carry-over from other donors' samples.

At least ten counts were recorded for this clonotype. The chain employs TRBV6-5 and TRBJ2-1, with D possibly being TRBD1 or TRBD2 (5 bases each). The length of the CDR3 is 14 residues. The V end lost 5 bases, the J end lost 9 bases, and 17 bases lay between the germline ends. CDR1 is MNHEY, CDR2 SVGAGI, per germline. CDR3 protein: CASSNGAPRGEQFF. CDR3 DNA sequence: TGTGCCAGCAGTAATGGGGCCCCCCGGGGTGAGCAGTTCTTC.

This clonotype was counted ten times or more. The rearrangement joins TRBV7-3 to TRBJ1-3, with a tentative D call TRBD1 (5 bases). This CDR3 has 15 residues. V lost 1 base, J lost 2 bases, and 9 bases lay in between. CDR1 SGHTA and CDR2 FQGTGA come from the germline V gene. The CDR3 loop reads CASSLNGGPGNTIYF. CDR3 coding DNA: TGTGCCAGCAGCTTAAATGGGGGACCTGGAAACACCATATATTTT.

This clonotype appeared a few times. The V gene is TRBV30, the J gene TRBJ2-1; the match to TRBD1 covers 11 bases. Trimming cost V 5 bases and J 9 bases; bases outside gene matches: 3. The CDR3 is 12 residues long. CDR1 and CDR2 (germline): GTSNPN, SVGIG (reference sequence). CDR3 loop: CAWGQGAGEQFF. Written as DNA, the CDR3 is TGTGCCTGGGGACAGGGGGCTGGTGAGCAGTTCTTC.

This clonotype came up many times. J is TRBJ2-1 and V is TRBV19, with 13 bases fitting TRBD2. The CDR3 is 16 amino acids. Germline trimming cut 4 bases from V and 8 bases from J; bases unmatched to any gene: 8. Germline V gene data show CDR1 as LNHDA and CDR2 as SQIVND (reference sequence). In DNA form, the CDR3 reads TGTGCCAGTAGTACCTTCGGACTAGCGGGAGTAGATGAGCAGTTCTTC. Its protein product is CASSTFGLAGVDEQFF. Full variable domain (remainder filled in from reference TRBV19 and TRBJ2-1): DGGITQSPKYLFRKEGQNVTLSCEQNLNHDAMYWYRQDPGQGLRLIYYSQIVNDFQKGDIAEGYSVSREKKESFPLTVTSAQKNPTAFYLCASSTFGLAGVDEQFFGPGTRLTVL.

The chain links TRBV19 to TRBJ2-1; 14 positions agree with TRBD2. The CDR3 is 16 residues long. V dropped 5 bases and J dropped 10; count of bases not matched to a gene: 10. Looked up from germline, CDR1 is LNHDA and CDR2 is SQIVND (reference sequence). CDR3 nucleotide sequence: TGTGCCAGTAGTTCGTTGACTAGCGGGAGGGCGGAGGAGCAGTTCTTC. This gives the protein CASSSLTSGRAEEQFF.